This entry features one T cell receptor (beta chain) sequence. Antigen specificity is unknown. The data were produced by immunoSEQ multiplex PCR, yet TCRdb's version contains in-frame clones alone and is incomplete. The sample lists approximately 82,000 clones, about four fifths occurring once. This sample was taken from a study of OX40 agonist ivuxolimab in advanced cancers. Overall study findings and caveats: Some patients who did not respond also had low normalized T-cell clonal expansion. At doses 0.1 to 3.0 mg/kg, CD4+ and CD8+ clones expanded.

The sequencing used CD4+ or CD8+ T cells sorted from blood, collected in a trial of the OX40 agonist ivuxolimab. The TCR was taken from an adult with an advanced solid tumor such as melanoma, head and neck, liver or kidney cancer.

This CDR3 is CASSRTQIGAFF. DNA for the CDR3: TGTGCCAGCAGTCGGACACAGATTGGAGCTTTCTTT. The chain couples TRBV6-6 to TRBJ1-1; the D gene is possibly TRBD1 (5 bases). The CDR3 sequence is 12 residues long. CDR1 and CDR2 from the germline V gene are MNHNY and SVGAGI (reference sequence). Between the trimmed V and J ends, which lost 5 bases and 10 bases, there was a span of 14 bases.